This T cell receptor (beta chain) was obtained from a study of blood T cell repertoires in COVID-19. Study-wide background: Acute-phase and convalescent COVID-19 samples originated in the United States, Italy and Spain. The analysed material was cDNA or gDNA that came from T cells, B-cell-depleted T cells, or PBMCs.

The CDR3 covers 13 residues. Germline V lookup: CDR1 LGHDT, CDR2 YNNKEL (reference sequence). Trimming shortened V by 6 bases and J by 1 base, and 9 bases separated the two germline ends. Libraries were prepared by immunoSEQ multiplex PCR; TCRdb keeps only in-frame clonotypes and omits some of them. The table records about 89,000 clones, roughly 80% of them present only once. Sequenced sample: peripheral blood. The receptor comes from a woman of 80 years or more with acute or convalescent COVID-19. The genes are TRBV3-1 (or the pseudogene TRBV3-2) and TRBJ1-1, with D hard to call. The CDR3 DNA reads as TGTGCCAGCAGTCGTCAGGCGAACACTGAAGCTTTCTTT. It yields the protein CASSRQANTEAFF.